The T cell receptor beta chain described here comes from a study of T cells after yellow fever vaccination. Study at large: For low cell numbers, libraries were made with SMART-Seq v4 Ultra Low Input.

Notes on the study in general: Though weaker, the secondary response peaked faster, on day 5 versus 15. The booster response re-showed most primary clones: over 95% CD4, around 90% CD8.

By 5'RACE template switching, TCR cDNA was produced, with a universal primer site and UMIs added in the process. TCRdb recomputed calls from the 5' RACE reads with MiXCR, one row per CDR3 protein. The data show 110,000 or so distinct CDR3 sequences, about 7% seen once. This clonotype was detected many times. Its antigen is as yet unknown. The CDR3 is 11 residues long. In germline, CDR1 is MNHEY, CDR2 SVGEGT. The germline V and J ends were trimmed by 7 bases and 4 bases, with 5 bases remaining between them. The rearrangement uses TRBV6-2 or TRBV6-3 and TRBJ2-1; D is uncertain. The receptor comes from a man aged 18 to 29 who received the YFV17D yellow fever vaccine. The sample here was CD4+ T cells sorted from PBMCs, taken about 49 days after the first yellow fever vaccination. The CDR3 DNA sequence: TGTGCCAGCAAAGAATACAATGAGCAGTTCTTC. Residues: CASKEYNEQFF.